This T cell receptor (beta chain) was captured in a study of T cell responses to AZD1222 COVID-19 vaccine. The CDR3 covers 15 residues. The V and J ends lost 6 bases and 4 bases respectively, with 18 bases between them. The germline V gene encodes CDR1 ENHRY and CDR2 SYGVKD. This clone was detected only once. Profiling relied on immunoSEQ multiplex PCR, and the TCRdb table lists in-frame clones only, not all of them. The data contain 130,000 to 150,000 clones, around nine tenths of them singletons. The chain has TRBV10-3 and TRBJ1-2; no definite D call. The specimen comprised peripheral blood, sampled on day 0 of AZD1222 vaccination. The sequence was collected from an adult in good health. CDR3 in DNA: TGTGCCATCAGGCCCCGTCCCGGCAGGTCCTATGGCTACACCTTC. It specifies CAIRPRPGRSYGYTF.